The 30 T cell receptor beta chains below come from one sample, sequenced in a study of shared clonotypes between healthy human individuals. Terminally differentiated effector memory CD45RA+ cells were left out of the naive CD8 fraction, which was CD45RO-negative and positively selected for CCR7. Profiling relied on immunoSEQ multiplex PCR, and the TCRdb table lists in-frame clones only, not all of them. The sample has around 620,000 clones, roughly 96% seen once. The sequencing input was naive CD8+ T cells sorted from blood. The receptors shown here come from a woman younger than 45 in good health.

The CDR3 reads CATSRDRASEQPQHF. CDR3 in DNA: TGTGCCACCAGCAGAGATAGGGCCTCCGAACAGCCCCAGCATTTT. The chain employs TRBV15 and TRBJ1-5; D not resolved. Germline V gene sequence: CDR1 LNHNV, CDR2 YYDKDF (reference sequence). V was trimmed by 0 bases and J by 7 bases, leaving 13 bases between them. The CDR3 extends over 15 amino acids.

CDR3 sequence reads: CASSLEPGHEQYF. The CDR3 DNA follows: TGTGCCAGCAGCTTAGAACCTGGGCACGAGCAGTACTTC. The rearrangement uses TRBV7-2 and TRBJ2-7; D gene uncertain. Germline lookup yields CDR1 SGHTA and CDR2 FQGNSA. The CDR3 contains 13 residues. V lost 1 base and J lost 5, with 9 bases in between. Together with reference TRBV7-2 and TRBJ2-7, the CDR3 gives the full variable domain: GAGVSQSPSNKVTEKGKDVELRCDPISGHTALYWYRQSLGQGLEFLIYFQGNSAPDKSGLPSDRFSAERTGGSVSTLTIQRTQQEDSAVYLCASSLEPGHEQYFGPGTRLTVT.

The V call is TRBV11-2, the J call TRBJ1-2; D is undetermined. V lost 0 bases and J lost 1, with 3 bases in between. Germline CDR1 reads SGHAT; CDR2 reads FQNNGV. CDR3 length equals 13 residues. The CDR3 DNA follows: TGTGCCAGCAGCTTAGAACTTAACTATGGCTACACCTTC. Its translation is CASSLELNYGYTF.

V gene TRBV2 combines with J gene TRBJ2-6, with 11 bases that match TRBD1. Per germline, CDR1 SNHLY and CDR2 FYNNEI. Trimming at V came to 6 bases and at J to 3 bases, leaving 7 bases not matched to a gene. This CDR3 spans 17 amino acids. CDR3 protein: CASRERTGGFGANVLTF. The CDR3 region has the DNA TGTGCCAGCAGAGAAAGGACAGGGGGCTTTGGGGCCAACGTCCTGACTTTC.

This sequence joins TRBV11-2 and TRBJ2-7; D unclear. The germline gives CDR1 SGHAT, CDR2 FQNNGV. The CDR3 runs 14 residues. The V gene lost 4 bases and the J gene lost 1 base, with 11 bases spanning the gap. The CDR3 reads CASSWSVGSYEQYF. DNA of the CDR3: TGTGCCAGCAGCTGGTCAGTGGGGTCCTACGAGCAGTACTTC.

The chain carries TRBV19 and TRBJ1-5, with a weak D call TRBD1 (5 bases). Germline CDR1 reads LNHDA; CDR2 reads SQIVND (reference sequence). V lost 9 bases to trimming and J lost 1 base, with 10 bases between them. This CDR3 is built from 13 residues. The CDR3 DNA sequence: TGTGCCAGCAGGGAGTTGAGCAATCAGCCCCAGCATTTT. Translating it yields CASRELSNQPQHF.

The gene calls are TRBV7-6 and TRBJ2-6, with D unclear. From germline, CDR1 is SGHVS and CDR2 FNYEAQ. The CDR3 has 20 residues. V gave up 5 bases and J gave up 1 base, with 24 bases separating them. The CDR3: CASSPFPGRDPLSGANVLTF. The CDR3, as DNA: TGTGCCAGCAGCCCATTTCCCGGACGAGATCCTTTATCTGGGGCCAACGTCCTGACTTTC.

The V call is TRBV6-5, the J call TRBJ1-1; the D gene is possibly TRBD1 (5 bases). V lost 0 bases to trimming and J lost 1 base, with 12 bases between them. This CDR3 has 16 residues. Germline loops: CDR1 MNHEY, CDR2 SVGAGI. CDR3 nucleotide sequence: TGTGCCAGCAGTTACTCCCCGGGACTCCAGAACACTGAAGCTTTCTTT. Translated, it gives CASSYSPGLQNTEAFF.

The genes are TRBV28 and TRBJ2-1, with D maybe TRBD2 (5 bases). CDR1 is MDHEN and CDR2 is SYDVKM in the germline V gene. The CDR3 extends over 15 amino acids. V lost 6 bases and J 8 bases, leaving 20 bases between the germline ends. CDR3 in amino acids: CASSLLGEGLHEQFF. The DNA for the CDR3 is TGTGCCAGCAGCTTACTAGGAGAGGGTCTGCATGAGCAGTTCTTC.

For the CDR3, the DNA is TGTGCCAGCAGCGTCGGACAGGTCGGGGAGCAGTACTTC. The encoded protein is CASSVGQVGEQYF. V gene TRBV9 combines with J gene TRBJ2-7; 7 bases map to TRBD1. The CDR3 spans 13 residues. Germline V gene lookup returns CDR1 SGDLS and CDR2 YYNGEE. Trimming removed 2 bases from V and 7 bases from J; junction bases left unmatched: 6.

The V gene is TRBV11-2, the J gene TRBJ1-2; no definite D call. The CDR3 is 13 residues long. In germline, CDR1 is SGHAT, CDR2 FQNNGV. Trimming cost V 1 base and J 8 bases, with 11 bases left between them. This CDR3 reads CASSLVSSQGYTF. The CDR3 bases are TGTGCCAGCAGCTTAGTGTCTAGTCAAGGCTACACCTTC.

The genes are TRBV4-1 and TRBJ1-1; D ambiguous. CDR3 size: 13 residues. V dropped 4 bases and J dropped 0 bases, with 6 bases sitting between them. Germline values: CDR1 MGHRA, CDR2 YSYEKL. CDR3 DNA: TGCGCCAGCAGCCCGAGATTGAACACTGAAGCTTTCTTT. It specifies CASSPRLNTEAFF.

The genes are TRBV27 and TRBJ1-6, with 7 nucleotides matching TRBD1. The CDR3 contains 13 residues. The ends lost 8 bases at V and 9 bases at J; junction bases unmatched: 7. Germline V gene sequence: CDR1 MNHEY, CDR2 SMNVEV (reference sequence). The CDR3 reads CASRDRVASPLHF. The CDR3 bases are TGTGCCAGCCGCGACAGGGTGGCTTCACCCCTCCACTTT.

The chain employs TRBV4-1 and TRBJ2-5; TRBD2 matches 8 bases. This CDR3 comprises 15 residues. The trim removed 6 bases at V and 5 bases at J, leaving 11 bases unmatched. The germline V gene encodes CDR1 MGHRA and CDR2 YSYEKL. The CDR3 DNA reads as TGCGCCAGCAGACTCGGGACTAGGAGCGGGGAGACCCAGTACTTC. This gives the protein CASRLGTRSGETQYF.

V and J are TRBV18 and TRBJ2-3, with 10 bases aligning to TRBD1. Germline loops: CDR1 KGHSH, CDR2 LQKENI. The CDR3 runs 16 residues. V shed 4 bases and J 4 bases; nucleotides not matched to a gene: 8. CDR3 loop: CASSLDRGQGADTQYF. CDR3 nucleotide sequence: TGTGCCAGCTCACTGGACCGTGGACAGGGGGCAGATACGCAGTATTTT.

This chain connects TRBV7-2 to TRBJ2-3; D unresolved. The CDR3 loop spans 18 amino acids. Germline V gene lookup returns CDR1 SGHTA and CDR2 FQGNSA. V gave up 4 bases and J gave up 2 bases, with 22 bases separating them. CDR3 loop: CASSSPKEVLGSTDTQYF. Written as DNA, the CDR3 is TGTGCCAGCAGCTCACCTAAAGAAGTCCTCGGGTCCACAGATACGCAGTATTTT.

The V gene is TRBV6-1, the J gene TRBJ1-5; D gene ambiguous. CDR3 length equals 13 residues. The V end was cut by 7 bases, the J end by 0 bases, with 7 bases between. The V gene's germline CDR1 is MNHNS and CDR2 SASEGT. The CDR3 loop reads CASIDYSNQPQHF. The CDR3 nucleotides are TGTGCCAGCATCGACTATAGCAATCAGCCCCAGCATTTT.

This chain uses TRBV6-1 with TRBJ2-5; 11 positions match TRBD2. Per germline, CDR1 MNHNS and CDR2 SASEGT. The CDR3 has 16 residues. The ends lost 2 bases at V and 5 bases at J; junction bases unmatched: 7. The chain's CDR3 is CASSETTSGVGETQYF. Here the CDR3 DNA reads TGTGCCAGCAGTGAAACGACTAGCGGGGTGGGGGAGACCCAGTACTTC.

V usage is TRBV27 and J usage is TRBJ1-6; D is unresolved. The V and J ends lost 4 bases and 5 bases respectively, with 6 bases between them. CDR1 is MNHEY, CDR2 SMNVEV, per germline (reference sequence). The CDR3 is 13 amino acids. CDR3 region: CASSSGNNSPLHF. Here the CDR3 DNA reads TGTGCCAGCAGTTCCGGGAATAATTCACCCCTCCACTTT.

V and J are TRBV6-4 and TRBJ1-5, with a possible D match to TRBD1 (6 bases). The CDR3 is 15 residues long. Deletions cut 6 bases from V and 5 bases from J, with 17 bases between. Germline CDR1 MRHNA, CDR2 SNTAGT. The CDR3 here is CASRTNRDADQPQHF. The CDR3 bases are TGTGCCAGCAGAACGAACAGGGATGCGGATCAGCCCCAGCATTTT.

The V call is TRBV27, the J call TRBJ1-2; 9 bases line up with TRBD1. Germline CDR1 reads MNHEY; CDR2 reads SMNVEV (reference sequence). This CDR3 contains 15 residues. The V and J ends lost 7 bases and 5 bases, in that order; junction bases with no gene match: 11. The CDR3 here is CASNWDRDNTYGYTF. In nucleotides, the CDR3 is TGTGCCAGCAACTGGGACAGGGACAACACATATGGCTACACCTTC.

The genes are TRBV10-1 and TRBJ2-7, with D unresolved. The CDR3 is made up of 15 amino acids. The ends were cut back, 6 bases at V and 4 bases at J, with 19 bases in the middle. Germline V gene sequence: CDR1 WNHNN, CDR2 SYGVQD (reference sequence). The CDR3 sequence is CASSPTPTRLYEQYF. In DNA, the CDR3 is TGCGCCAGCAGCCCGACCCCAACCCGCCTTTACGAGCAGTACTTC.

CDR3 DNA sequence: TGTGCCAGCAGCCACCTTGACAGGGGACCTAATGAAAAACTGTTTTTT. Translated: CASSHLDRGPNEKLFF. V gene TRBV7-9 combines with J gene TRBJ1-4; 8 positions match TRBD1. This CDR3 is built from 16 residues. Germline loops: CDR1 SEHNR, CDR2 FQNEAQ (reference sequence). V shed 5 bases, J shed 3 bases, and the junction held 8 bases outside the gene matches.

The chain links TRBV28 to TRBJ2-7, with 8 bases lining up with TRBD2. Trimming at V came to 2 bases and at J to 6 bases, leaving 9 bases not matched to a gene. From germline, CDR1 is MDHEN and CDR2 SYDVKM. This CDR3 region has 15 residues. In DNA form, the CDR3 reads TGTGCCAGCAGTTTAGGAGCGGGAGTGGTGCTCGAGCAGTACTTC. Residues: CASSLGAGVVLEQYF.

The J gene is TRBJ2-7, the V gene TRBV19; D gene uncertain. Trimming removed 2 bases from V and 0 bases from J, with 8 bases in between. This CDR3 has 14 residues. Germline CDR1 is LNHDA and CDR2 is SQIVND (reference sequence). The CDR3 DNA reads as TGTGCCAGTAGTATATTCGCAGCCTCCTACGAGCAGTACTTC. It codes for CASSIFAASYEQYF.

The genes are TRBV9 and TRBJ2-5; TRBD1 matches at 7 bases. Trimming cost V 1 base and J 5 bases; bases outside gene matches: 2. The CDR3 sequence is 13 residues long. Germline lookup yields CDR1 SGDLS and CDR2 YYNGEE. The CDR3, as DNA: TGTGCCAGCAGCGTATACAGGGGTGAGACCCAGTACTTC. Translated, it gives CASSVYRGETQYF.

The V and J genes are TRBV5-4 and TRBJ2-1; D is ambiguous. Germline CDR1 is SGHNT and CDR2 is YYREEE (reference sequence). The CDR3 sequence is 11 residues long. The ends were cut back, 6 bases at V and 10 bases at J, with 11 bases in the middle. For the CDR3, the DNA is TGTGCCAGCACAATCTCCGGAGAGCAGTTCTTC. Encoded protein: CASTISGEQFF.

The chain recombines TRBV5-5 with TRBJ1-1; TRBD1 might be the D (6 bases). Looked up from germline, CDR1 is SGHKS and CDR2 is YYEKEE (reference sequence). The CDR3 consists of 14 residues. V dropped 5 bases and J dropped 2 bases, with 13 bases sitting between them. The CDR3 is CASSRGHTNTEAFF. CDR3 sequence (DNA): TGTGCCAGCAGTCGGGGACATACAAACACTGAAGCTTTCTTT.

The genes are TRBV5-8 and TRBJ2-3; 8 bases map to TRBD2. Unmatched junction bases numbered 16, after V lost 1 base and J lost 3 bases. The CDR3 runs to 19 residues. CDR1 and CDR2 (germline): SGHTS, YDEGEE. The CDR3 region is CASSLPRGGLALATDTQYF. Written as DNA, the CDR3 is TGTGCCAGCAGCTTGCCGCGGGGAGGACTAGCTCTTGCTACAGATACGCAGTATTTT.

The genes are TRBV29-1 and TRBJ2-7; 8 bases line up with TRBD1. CDR1 is SQVTM, CDR2 ANQGSEA, per germline. The CDR3 consists of 13 residues. J was trimmed by 5 bases and V by 3 bases; bases with no gene match: 6. The CDR3 DNA reads TGCAGCGTTGAGGCGGACAGGGCCGACGAGCAGTACTTC. Its translation is CSVEADRADEQYF.